The T cell receptor beta chain under discussion was sequenced for a study of blood T cell repertoires in COVID-19. V lost 5 bases and J 0 bases, leaving 7 bases between the germline ends. The CDR3 loop spans 13 amino acids. The germline CDR1 and CDR2 sequences are SGHAT and FQNNGV. In the source study's methods: The assay estimated nucleated cells by amplifying reference gene primers. Some clones are missing from TCRdb's copy, which holds only in-frame ones; the method was immunoSEQ multiplex PCR. D and trimming come from the DNA, and the V and J calls and clone size come from that table. The repertoire holds some 110,000 clones, with about 90% as singletons.

V is TRBV11-2 and J is TRBJ1-2; D unclear. This sequence originates from a man between 50 and 59 years old with acute or convalescent COVID-19. The sequenced sample consisted of peripheral blood. The chain's CDR3 is CASSLRTNYGYTF. CDR3 bases: TGTGCCAGCAGCCTTCGTACTAACTATGGCTACACCTTC.